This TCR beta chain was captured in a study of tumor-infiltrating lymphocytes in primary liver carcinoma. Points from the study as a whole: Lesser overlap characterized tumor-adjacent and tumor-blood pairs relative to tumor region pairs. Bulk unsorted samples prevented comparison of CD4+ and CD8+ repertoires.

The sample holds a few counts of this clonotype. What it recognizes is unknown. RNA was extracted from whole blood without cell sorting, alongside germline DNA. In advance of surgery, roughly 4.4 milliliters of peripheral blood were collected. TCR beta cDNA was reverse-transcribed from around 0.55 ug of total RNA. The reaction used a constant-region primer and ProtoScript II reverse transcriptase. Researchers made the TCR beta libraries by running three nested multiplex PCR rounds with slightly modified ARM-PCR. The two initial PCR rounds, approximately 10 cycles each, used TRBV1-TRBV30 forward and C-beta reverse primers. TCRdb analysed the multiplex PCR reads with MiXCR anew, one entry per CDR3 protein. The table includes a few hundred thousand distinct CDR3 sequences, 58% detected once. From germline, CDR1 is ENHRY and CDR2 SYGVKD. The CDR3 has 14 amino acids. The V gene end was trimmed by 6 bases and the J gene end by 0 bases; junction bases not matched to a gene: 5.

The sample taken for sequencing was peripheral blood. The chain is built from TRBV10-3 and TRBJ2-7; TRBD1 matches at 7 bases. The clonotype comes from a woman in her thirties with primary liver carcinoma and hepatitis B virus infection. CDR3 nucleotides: TGTGCCATCAGGAAAAGGGACAGCTCCTACGAGCAGTACTTC. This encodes CAIRKRDSSYEQYF.